This T cell receptor (beta chain) was sequenced for a study of blood T cell repertoires in COVID-19. As for the study in general: COVID-19 samples collected from the United States, Italy and Spain covered acute and convalescent phases. From T cells, B-cell-depleted T cells, or PBMCs came the material, which was cDNA or gDNA.

Original handling: It was from reference gene primer amplification that nucleated cell counts were estimated. Method: immunoSEQ multiplex PCR; TCRdb's copy keeps in-frame clones and lacks some. For V, J and clone size, that table is used; D and trimming come from the DNA. The data contain about 250,000 clones, around four fifths of them singletons. CDR3 length: 13 amino acids. Per germline, CDR1 SGHRS and CDR2 YFSETQ. Trimming cost V 4 bases and J 7 bases, with 12 bases left between them. This clone was observed a single time. Sequencing was done on a sample of peripheral blood. The J gene is TRBJ1-5, the V gene TRBV5-1, with a weak D call TRBD1 (5 bases). The origin of this receptor is a woman aged 55-70 years with active or convalescent COVID-19. The CDR3 sequence: CASSAGLGQPQHF. In nucleotides, the CDR3 is TGCGCCAGCAGCGCGGGGCTAGGACAGCCCCAGCATTTT. The variable domain in full, with the rest retrieved from reference TRBV5-1 and TRBJ1-5, is KAGVTQTPRYLIKTRGQQVTLSCSPISGHRSVSWYQQTPGQGLQFLFEYFSETQRNKGNFPGRFSGRQFSNSRSEMNVSTLELGDSALYLCASSAGLGQPQHFGDGTRLSIL.